This TCR beta chain comes out of a study of CXCR3-negative and CXCR3-positive naive CD8 T cells. Study observations and caveats: For naive cells, CXCR3-negative and CXCR3-positive subsets had similar TRBV-TRBJ usage; for memory cells, usage differed. Naive subsets displayed similar surface CD5, and TCR strength was inferred from TRB CDR3 properties. When CXCR3-positive naive cells were set against CXCR3-negative naive cells, the former had more hydrophobic TRB CDR3s.

About this clonotype itself: Its matching antigen is unknown.

The TRB cDNA libraries were prepared by 5' RACE with UMI labels. TCRdb reprocessed the 5' RACE reads; each CDR3 protein has one entry and no DNA is given. The table for this sample gives tens of thousands of distinct CDR3 sequences. Naive CD8+ T lymphocytes were specified as CD45RO-CCR7+CD27+CD95-. Germline CDR1 reads DFQATT; CDR2 reads SNEGSKA (reference sequence). The CDR3 has 15 amino acids. The specimen was naive CXCR3+ CD8+ T cells from blood. Subset denoted: CD45RO-CCR7+CD27+CD95- naive CD8+ T cells expressing CXCR3 (TNR3+). The receptor was derived from a human donor in good health. Some clones in this sample may be carry-over from other donors' samples. This chain connects TRBV20-1 to TRBJ2-3; the TRBD2 assignment by TCRdb is unverifiable without DNA. The CDR3 sequence: CSPRPAGGLTDTQYF.